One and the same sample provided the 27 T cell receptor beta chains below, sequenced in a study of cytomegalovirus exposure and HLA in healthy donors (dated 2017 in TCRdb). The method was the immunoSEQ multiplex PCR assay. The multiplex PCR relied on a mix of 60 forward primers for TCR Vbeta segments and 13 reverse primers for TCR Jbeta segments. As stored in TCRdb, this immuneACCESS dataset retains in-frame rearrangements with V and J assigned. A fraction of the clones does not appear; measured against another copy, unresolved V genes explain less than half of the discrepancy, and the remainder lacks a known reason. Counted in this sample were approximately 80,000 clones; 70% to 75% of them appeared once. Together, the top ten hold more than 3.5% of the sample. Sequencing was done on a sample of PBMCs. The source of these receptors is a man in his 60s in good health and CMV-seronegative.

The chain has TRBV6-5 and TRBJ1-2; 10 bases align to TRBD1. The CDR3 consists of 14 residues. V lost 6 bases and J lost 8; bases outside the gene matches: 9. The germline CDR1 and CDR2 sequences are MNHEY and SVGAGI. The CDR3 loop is CASSPGQGTGGYTF. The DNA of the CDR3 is TGTGCCAGCAGCCCGGGACAGGGGACGGGGGGCTACACCTTC.

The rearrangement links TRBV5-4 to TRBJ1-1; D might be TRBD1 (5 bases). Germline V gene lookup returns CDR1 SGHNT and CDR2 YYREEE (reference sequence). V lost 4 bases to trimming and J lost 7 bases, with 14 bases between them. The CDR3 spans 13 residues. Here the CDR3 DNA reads TGTGCCAGCAGCCAAGTCCAGGGCGGTGAAGCTTTCTTT. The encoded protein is CASSQVQGGEAFF.

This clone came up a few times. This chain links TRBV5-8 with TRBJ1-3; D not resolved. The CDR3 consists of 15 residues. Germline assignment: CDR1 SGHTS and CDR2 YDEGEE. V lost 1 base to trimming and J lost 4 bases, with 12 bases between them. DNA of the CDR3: TGTGCCAGCAGCTTGTCGCCTGGGCCCGGAAACACCATATATTTT. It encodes CASSLSPGPGNTIYF.

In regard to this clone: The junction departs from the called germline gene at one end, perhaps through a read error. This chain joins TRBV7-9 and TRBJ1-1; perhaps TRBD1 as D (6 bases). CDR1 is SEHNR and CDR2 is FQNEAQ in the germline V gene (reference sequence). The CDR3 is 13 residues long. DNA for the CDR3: TGTTCCAGCAGCTTAGGAGGGGGTTCTGAAGCTTTCTTT. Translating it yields CSSSLGGGSEAFF.

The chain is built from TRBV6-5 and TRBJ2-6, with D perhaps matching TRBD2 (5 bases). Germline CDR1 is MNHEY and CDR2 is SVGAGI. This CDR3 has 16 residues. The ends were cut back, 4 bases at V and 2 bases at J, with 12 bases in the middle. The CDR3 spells CASSLPRGAGANVLTF. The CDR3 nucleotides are TGTGCCAGCAGTTTACCCCGGGGTGCTGGGGCCAACGTCCTGACTTTC.

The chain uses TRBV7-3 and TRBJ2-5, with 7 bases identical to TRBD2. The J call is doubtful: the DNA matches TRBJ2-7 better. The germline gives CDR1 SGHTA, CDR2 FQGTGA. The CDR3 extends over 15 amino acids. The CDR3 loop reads CASSLRGGSRDEQYF. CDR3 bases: TGTGCCAGCAGCCTGCGGGGAGGGTCCCGGGACGAGCAGTACTTC.

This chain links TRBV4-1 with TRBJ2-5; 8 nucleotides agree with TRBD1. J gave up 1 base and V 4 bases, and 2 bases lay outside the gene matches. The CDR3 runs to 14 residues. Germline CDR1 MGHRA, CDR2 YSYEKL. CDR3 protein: CASSPGQGQETQYF. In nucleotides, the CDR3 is TGCGCCAGCAGCCCTGGACAGGGCCAAGAGACCCAGTACTTC.

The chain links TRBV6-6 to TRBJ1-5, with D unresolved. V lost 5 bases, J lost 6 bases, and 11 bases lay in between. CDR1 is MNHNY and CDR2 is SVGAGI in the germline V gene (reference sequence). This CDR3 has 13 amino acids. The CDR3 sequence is CASSPSVRQPQHF. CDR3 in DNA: TGTGCCAGCAGTCCCAGTGTACGTCAGCCCCAGCATTTT.

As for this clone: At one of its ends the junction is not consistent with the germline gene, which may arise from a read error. CDR3 DNA: TGTTCCAGCAGCCCCGACGAGGCTCCTCAAACACCCCTCCACTTT. Its protein is CSSSPDEAPQTPLHF. The chain couples TRBV7-9 to TRBJ1-6; no definite D call. CDR3 length: 15 residues. Germline lookup yields CDR1 SEHNR and CDR2 FQNEAQ (reference sequence). Full variable domain (missing parts from reference TRBV7-9 and TRBJ1-6): DTGVSQNPRHKITKRGQNVTFRCDPISEHNRLYWYRQTLGQGPEFLTYFQNEAQLEKSRLLSDRFSAERPKGSFSTLEIQRTEQGDSAMYLCSSSPDEAPQTPLHFGNGTRLTVT.

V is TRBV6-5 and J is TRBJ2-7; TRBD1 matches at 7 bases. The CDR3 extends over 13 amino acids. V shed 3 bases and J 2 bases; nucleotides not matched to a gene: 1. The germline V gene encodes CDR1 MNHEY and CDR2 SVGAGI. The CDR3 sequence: CASSYDRAYEQYF. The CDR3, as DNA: TGTGCCAGCAGTTATGACAGGGCCTACGAGCAGTACTTC.

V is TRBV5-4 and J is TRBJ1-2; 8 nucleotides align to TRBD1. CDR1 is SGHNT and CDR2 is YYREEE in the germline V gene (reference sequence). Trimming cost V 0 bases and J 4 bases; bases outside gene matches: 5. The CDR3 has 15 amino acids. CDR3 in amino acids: CASSLASGQAYGYTF. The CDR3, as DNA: TGTGCCAGCAGCTTGGCCTCGGGACAGGCCTATGGCTACACCTTC.

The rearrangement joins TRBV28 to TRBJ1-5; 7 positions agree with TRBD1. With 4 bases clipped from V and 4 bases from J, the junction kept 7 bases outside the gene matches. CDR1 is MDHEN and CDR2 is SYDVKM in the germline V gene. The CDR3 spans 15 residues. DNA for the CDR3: TGTGCCAGCAGTTGGACAGGAACTAAAAATCAGCCCCAGCATTTT. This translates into CASSWTGTKNQPQHF.

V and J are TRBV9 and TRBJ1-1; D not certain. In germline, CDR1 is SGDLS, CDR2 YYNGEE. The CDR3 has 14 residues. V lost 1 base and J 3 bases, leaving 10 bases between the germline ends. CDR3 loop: CASSVRGRDTEAFF. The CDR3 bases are TGTGCCAGCAGCGTACGGGGTCGGGACACTGAAGCTTTCTTT.

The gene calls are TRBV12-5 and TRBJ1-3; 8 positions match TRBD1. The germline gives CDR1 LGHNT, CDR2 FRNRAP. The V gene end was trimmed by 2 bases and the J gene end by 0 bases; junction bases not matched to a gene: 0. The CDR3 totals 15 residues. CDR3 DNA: TGTGCTAGTGGTTTGACAGGGGGCTCTGGAAACACCATATATTTT. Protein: CASGLTGGSGNTIYF.

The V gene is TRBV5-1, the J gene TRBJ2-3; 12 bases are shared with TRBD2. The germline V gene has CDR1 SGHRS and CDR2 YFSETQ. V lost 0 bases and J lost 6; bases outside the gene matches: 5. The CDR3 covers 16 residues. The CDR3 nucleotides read TGCGCCAGCAGCTTGGCTAGCGGGGGGGCCTGGGATACGCAGTATTTT. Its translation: CASSLASGGAWDTQYF.

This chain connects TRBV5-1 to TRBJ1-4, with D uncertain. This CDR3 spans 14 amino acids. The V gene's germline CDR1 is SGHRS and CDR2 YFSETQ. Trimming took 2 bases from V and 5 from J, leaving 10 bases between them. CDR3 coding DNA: TGCGCCAGCAGCTTCACACATAAGAATGAAAAACTGTTTTTT. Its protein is CASSFTHKNEKLFF.

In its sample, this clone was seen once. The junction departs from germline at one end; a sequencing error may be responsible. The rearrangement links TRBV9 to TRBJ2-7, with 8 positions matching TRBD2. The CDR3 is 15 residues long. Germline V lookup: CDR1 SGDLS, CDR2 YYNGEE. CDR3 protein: CASSVYGGASDEQYF. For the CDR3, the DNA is TGTGCCAGCAGCGTATACGGGGGGGCCTCCGACGAGCAGTACTTC.

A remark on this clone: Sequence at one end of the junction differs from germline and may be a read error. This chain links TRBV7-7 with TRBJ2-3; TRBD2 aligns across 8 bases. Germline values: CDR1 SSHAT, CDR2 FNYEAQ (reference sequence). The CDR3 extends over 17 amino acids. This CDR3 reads CASSLSVGGASTDTQYF. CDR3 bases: TGTGCTAGCAGCTTGTCGGTCGGGGGGGCGAGCACAGATACGCAGTATTTT.

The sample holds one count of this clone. The CDR3 protein is CASSLETLGTYEQYF. The CDR3 bases are TGCGCCAGCAGCTTGGAAACCCTAGGTACCTACGAGCAGTACTTC. J is TRBJ2-7 and V is TRBV5-1; D call uncertain. V was cut by 0 bases and J by 2 bases, with 12 bases left in between. Germline values: CDR1 SGHRS, CDR2 YFSETQ. This CDR3 has 15 residues. Based on the CDR3 plus reference TRBV5-1 and TRBJ2-7, the full variable domain is KAGVTQTPRYLIKTRGQQVTLSCSPISGHRSVSWYQQTPGQGLQFLFEYFSETQRNKGNFPGRFSGRQFSNSRSEMNVSTLELGDSALYLCASSLETLGTYEQYFGPGTRLTVT.

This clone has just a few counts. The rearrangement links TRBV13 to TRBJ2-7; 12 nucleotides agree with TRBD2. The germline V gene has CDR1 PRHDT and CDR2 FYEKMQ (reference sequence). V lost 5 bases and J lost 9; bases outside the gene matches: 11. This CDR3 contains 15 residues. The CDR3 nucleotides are TGTGCCAGCAGCCCCGCCCTAGCGGGGGGGCCGAGGCAGTACTTC. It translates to CASSPALAGGPRQYF.

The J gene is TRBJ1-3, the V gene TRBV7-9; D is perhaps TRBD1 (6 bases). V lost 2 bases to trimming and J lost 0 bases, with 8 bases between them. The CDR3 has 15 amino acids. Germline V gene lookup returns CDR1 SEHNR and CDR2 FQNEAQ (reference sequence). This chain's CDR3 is CASSLQGYSGNTIYF. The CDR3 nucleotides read TGTGCCAGCAGCTTACAGGGGTACTCTGGAAACACCATATATTTT.

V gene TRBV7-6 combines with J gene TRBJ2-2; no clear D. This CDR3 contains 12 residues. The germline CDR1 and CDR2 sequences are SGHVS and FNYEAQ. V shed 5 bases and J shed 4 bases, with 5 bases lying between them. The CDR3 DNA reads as TGTGCCAGCAGCCAGGTCACCGGGGAGCTGTTTTTT. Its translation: CASSQVTGELFF.

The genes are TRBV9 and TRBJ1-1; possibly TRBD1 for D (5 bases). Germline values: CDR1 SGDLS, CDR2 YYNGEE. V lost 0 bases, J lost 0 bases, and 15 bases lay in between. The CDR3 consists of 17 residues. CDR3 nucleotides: TGTGCCAGCAGCGTAGAGGGAGGTACAGGCATGAACACTGAAGCTTTCTTT. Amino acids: CASSVEGGTGMNTEAFF.

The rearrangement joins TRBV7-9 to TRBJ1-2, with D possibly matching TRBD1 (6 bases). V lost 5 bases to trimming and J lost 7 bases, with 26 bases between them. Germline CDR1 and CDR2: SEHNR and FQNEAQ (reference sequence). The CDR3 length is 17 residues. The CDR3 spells CASSDYLSGGRIRGYTF. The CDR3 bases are TGTGCCAGCAGCGATTACCTTTCGGGGGGGCGCATTCGTGGCTACACCTTC.

The CDR3 DNA reads TGTGCCAGTAGTATGCGGCTAGCGGGGTTCACAGATACGCAGTATTTT. Amino acids: CASSMRLAGFTDTQYF. The chain uses TRBV19 and TRBJ2-3; 9 bases are shared with TRBD2. The length of the CDR3 is 16 residues. V lost 3 bases to trimming and J lost 2 bases; unmatched junction nucleotides: 6. The V gene's germline CDR1 is LNHDA and CDR2 SQIVND (reference sequence).

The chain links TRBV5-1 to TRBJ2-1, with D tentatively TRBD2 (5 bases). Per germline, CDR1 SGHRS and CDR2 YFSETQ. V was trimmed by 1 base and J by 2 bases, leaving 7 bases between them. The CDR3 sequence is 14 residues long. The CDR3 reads CASSLPGTYNEQFF. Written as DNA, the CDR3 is TGCGCCAGCAGCTTGCCGGGGACCTACAATGAGCAGTTCTTC.

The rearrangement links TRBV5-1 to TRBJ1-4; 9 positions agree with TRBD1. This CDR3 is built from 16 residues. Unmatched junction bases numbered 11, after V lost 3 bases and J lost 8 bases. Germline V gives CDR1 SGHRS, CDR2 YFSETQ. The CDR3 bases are TGCGCCAGCAGCTCTCCTTCGGACAGGGGTAGGGAAAAACTGTTTTTT. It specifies CASSSPSDRGREKLFF.